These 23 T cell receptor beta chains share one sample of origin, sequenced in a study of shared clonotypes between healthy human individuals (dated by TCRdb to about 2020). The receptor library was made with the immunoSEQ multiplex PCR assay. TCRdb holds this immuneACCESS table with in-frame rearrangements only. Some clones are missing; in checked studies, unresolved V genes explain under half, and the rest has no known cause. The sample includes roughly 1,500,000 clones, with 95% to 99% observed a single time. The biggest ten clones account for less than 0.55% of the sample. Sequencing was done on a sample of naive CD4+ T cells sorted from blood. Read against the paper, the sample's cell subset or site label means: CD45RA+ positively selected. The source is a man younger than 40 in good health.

The CDR3 coding sequence is TGTGCCAGCAGCTTCATGGGGGGCGAAGGCTACGAGCAGTACTTC. This translates into CASSFMGGEGYEQYF. V gene TRBV11-3 combines with J gene TRBJ2-7; D could derive from TRBD1 or TRBD2 (6 bases each). The CDR3 is 15 residues long. Germline CDR1 and CDR2: SGHNT and YENEEA. V was cut by 3 bases and J by 3 bases, with 15 bases left in between.

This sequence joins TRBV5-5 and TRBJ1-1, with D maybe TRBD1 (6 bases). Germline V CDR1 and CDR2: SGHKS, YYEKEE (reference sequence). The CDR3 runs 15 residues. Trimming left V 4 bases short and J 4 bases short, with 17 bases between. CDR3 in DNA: TGTGCCAGCAGCCCGGAGGGGGGGTTGGGCACTGAAGCTTTCTTT. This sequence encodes CASSPEGGLGTEAFF. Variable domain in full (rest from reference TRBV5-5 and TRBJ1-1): DAGVTQSPTHLIKTRGQQVTLRCSPISGHKSVSWYQQVLGQGPQFIFQYYEKEERGRGNFPDRFSARQFPNYSSELNVNALLLGDSALYLCASSPEGGLGTEAFFGQGTRLTVV.

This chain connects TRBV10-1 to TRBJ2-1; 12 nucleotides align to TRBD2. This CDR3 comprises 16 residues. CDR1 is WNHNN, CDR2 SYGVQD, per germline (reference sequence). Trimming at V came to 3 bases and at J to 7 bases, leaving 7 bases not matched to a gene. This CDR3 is CASSEPGTSGPNEQFF. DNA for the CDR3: TGCGCCAGCAGTGAACCCGGGACTAGCGGGCCAAATGAGCAGTTCTTC.

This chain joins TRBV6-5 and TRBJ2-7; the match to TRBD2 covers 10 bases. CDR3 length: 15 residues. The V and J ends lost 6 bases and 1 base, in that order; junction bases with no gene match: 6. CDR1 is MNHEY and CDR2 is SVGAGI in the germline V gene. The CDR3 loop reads CASRDGLAASYEQYF. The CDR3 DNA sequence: TGTGCCAGCAGAGACGGACTAGCGGCATCCTACGAGCAGTACTTC.

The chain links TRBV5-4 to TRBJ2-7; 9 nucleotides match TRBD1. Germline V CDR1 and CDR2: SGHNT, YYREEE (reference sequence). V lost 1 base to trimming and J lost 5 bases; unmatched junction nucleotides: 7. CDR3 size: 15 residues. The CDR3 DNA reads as TGTGCCAGCAGCTTGTTCGGGACAGGGTCCCACGAGCAGTACTTC. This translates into CASSLFGTGSHEQYF.

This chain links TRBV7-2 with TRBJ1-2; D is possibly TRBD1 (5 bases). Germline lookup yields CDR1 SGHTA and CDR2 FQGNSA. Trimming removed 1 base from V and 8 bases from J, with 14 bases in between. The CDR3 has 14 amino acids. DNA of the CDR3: TGTGCCAGCAGCTTAGATAGGGGAAACGGAGGCTACACCTTC. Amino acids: CASSLDRGNGGYTF.

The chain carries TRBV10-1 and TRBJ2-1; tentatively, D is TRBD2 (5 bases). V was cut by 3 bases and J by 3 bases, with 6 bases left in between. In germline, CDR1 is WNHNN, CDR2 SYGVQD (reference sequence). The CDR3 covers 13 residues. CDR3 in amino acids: CASSESGYNEQFF. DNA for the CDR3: TGCGCCAGCAGTGAAAGCGGCTACAATGAGCAGTTCTTC.

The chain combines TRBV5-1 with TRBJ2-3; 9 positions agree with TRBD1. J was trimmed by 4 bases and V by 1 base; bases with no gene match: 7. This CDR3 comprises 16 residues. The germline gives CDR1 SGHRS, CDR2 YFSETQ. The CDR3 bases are TGCGCCAGCAGCTTGCGGACAGGGGATAGAGCAGATACGCAGTATTTT. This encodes CASSLRTGDRADTQYF.

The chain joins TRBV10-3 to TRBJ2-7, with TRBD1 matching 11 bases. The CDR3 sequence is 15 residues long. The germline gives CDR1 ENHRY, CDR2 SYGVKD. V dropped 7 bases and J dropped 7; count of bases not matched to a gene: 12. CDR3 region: CAITSQRGQGEEQYF. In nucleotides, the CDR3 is TGTGCCATCACTTCCCAGAGGGGACAGGGGGAAGAGCAGTACTTC.

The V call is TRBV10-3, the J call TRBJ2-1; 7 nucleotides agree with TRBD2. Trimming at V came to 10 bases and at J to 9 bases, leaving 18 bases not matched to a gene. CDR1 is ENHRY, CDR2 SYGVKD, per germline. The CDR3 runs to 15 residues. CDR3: CATTLVGGPSIEQFF. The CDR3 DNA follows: TGTGCCACCACTTTGGTGGGAGGGCCTAGTATTGAGCAGTTCTTC.

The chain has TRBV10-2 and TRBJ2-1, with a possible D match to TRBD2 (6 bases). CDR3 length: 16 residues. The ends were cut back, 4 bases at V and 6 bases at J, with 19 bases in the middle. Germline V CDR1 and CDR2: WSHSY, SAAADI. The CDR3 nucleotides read TGCGCCAGCAGTGGGGTAGGCGGGGCAATCATCAATGAGCAGTTCTTC. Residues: CASSGVGGAIINEQFF.

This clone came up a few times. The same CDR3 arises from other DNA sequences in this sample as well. The CDR3, as DNA: TGTGCCAGCAGCTTCACAGATACGCAGTATTTT. The encoded protein is CASSFTDTQYF. This chain joins TRBV5-4 and TRBJ2-3, with no clear D. V lost 2 bases and J lost 2, with 0 bases in between. Germline V gives CDR1 SGHNT, CDR2 YYREEE (reference sequence). The CDR3 extends over 11 amino acids.

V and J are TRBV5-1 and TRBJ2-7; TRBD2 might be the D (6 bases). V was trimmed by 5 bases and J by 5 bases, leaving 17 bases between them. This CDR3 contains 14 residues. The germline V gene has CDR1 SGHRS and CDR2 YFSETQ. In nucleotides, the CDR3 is TGCGCCAGCAGTCTTGGGGTGACGGGGGACGAGCAGTACTTC. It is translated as CASSLGVTGDEQYF.

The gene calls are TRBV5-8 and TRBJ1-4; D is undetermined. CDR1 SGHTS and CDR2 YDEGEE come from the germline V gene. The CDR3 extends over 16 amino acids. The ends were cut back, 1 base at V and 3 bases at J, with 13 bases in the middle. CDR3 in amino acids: CASSLSGNNANEKLFF. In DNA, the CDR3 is TGTGCCAGCAGCTTGTCGGGGAATAACGCTAATGAAAAACTGTTTTTT.

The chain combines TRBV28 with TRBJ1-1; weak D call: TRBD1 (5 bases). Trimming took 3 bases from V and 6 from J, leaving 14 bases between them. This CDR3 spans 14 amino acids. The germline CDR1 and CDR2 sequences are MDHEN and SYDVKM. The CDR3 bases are TGTGCCAGCAGTTTCAGACAGCCTAACGCTGAAGCTTTCTTT. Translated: CASSFRQPNAEAFF.

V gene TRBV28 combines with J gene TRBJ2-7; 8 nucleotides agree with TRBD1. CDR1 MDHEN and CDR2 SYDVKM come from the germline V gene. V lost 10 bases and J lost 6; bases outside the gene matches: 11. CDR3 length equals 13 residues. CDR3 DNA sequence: TGTGCCACCCTGGGGGGACAGGTGCGCGAGCAGTACTTC. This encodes CATLGGQVREQYF.

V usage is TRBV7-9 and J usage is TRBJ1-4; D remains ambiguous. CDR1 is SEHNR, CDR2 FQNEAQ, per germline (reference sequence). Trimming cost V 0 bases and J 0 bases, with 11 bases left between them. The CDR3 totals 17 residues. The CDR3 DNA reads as TGTGCCAGCAGCTTAGCGCTGAGGGAACCAACTAATGAAAAACTGTTTTTT. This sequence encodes CASSLALREPTNEKLFF.

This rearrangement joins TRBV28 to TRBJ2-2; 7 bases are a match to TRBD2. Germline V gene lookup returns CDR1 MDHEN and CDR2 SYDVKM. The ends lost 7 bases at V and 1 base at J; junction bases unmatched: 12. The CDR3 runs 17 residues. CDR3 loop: CASTSGRGLMNTGELFF. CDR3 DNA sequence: TGTGCCAGCACCTCGGGGAGGGGACTTATGAACACCGGGGAGCTGTTTTTT. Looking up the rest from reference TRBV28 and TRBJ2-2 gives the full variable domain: DVKVTQSSRYLVKRTGEKVFLECVQDMDHENMFWYRQDPGLGLRLIYFSYDVKMKEKGDIPEGYSVSREKKERFSLILESASTNQTSMYLCASTSGRGLMNTGELFFGEGSRLTVL.

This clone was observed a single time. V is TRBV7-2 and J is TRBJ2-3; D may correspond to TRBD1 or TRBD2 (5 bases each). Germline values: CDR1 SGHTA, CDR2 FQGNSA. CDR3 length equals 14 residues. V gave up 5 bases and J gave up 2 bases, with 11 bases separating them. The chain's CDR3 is CASSLWDHTDTQYF. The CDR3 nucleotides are TGTGCCAGCAGCCTTTGGGACCACACAGATACGCAGTATTTT.

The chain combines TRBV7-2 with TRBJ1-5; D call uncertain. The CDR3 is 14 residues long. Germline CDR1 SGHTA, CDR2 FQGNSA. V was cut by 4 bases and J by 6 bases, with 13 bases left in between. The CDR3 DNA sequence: TGTGCCAGCAGCTATTTCGGGGTTCGTCAGCCCCAGCATTTT. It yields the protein CASSYFGVRQPQHF.

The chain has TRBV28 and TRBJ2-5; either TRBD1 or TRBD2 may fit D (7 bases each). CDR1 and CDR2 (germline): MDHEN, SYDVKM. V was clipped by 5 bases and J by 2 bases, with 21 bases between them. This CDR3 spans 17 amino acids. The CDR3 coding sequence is TGTGCCAGCAGTCCCATCAGCGGGACAGTTGGTCAAGAGACCCAGTACTTC. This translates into CASSPISGTVGQETQYF. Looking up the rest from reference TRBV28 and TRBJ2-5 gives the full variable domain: DVKVTQSSRYLVKRTGEKVFLECVQDMDHENMFWYRQDPGLGLRLIYFSYDVKMKEKGDIPEGYSVSREKKERFSLILESASTNQTSMYLCASSPISGTVGQETQYFGPGTRLLVL.

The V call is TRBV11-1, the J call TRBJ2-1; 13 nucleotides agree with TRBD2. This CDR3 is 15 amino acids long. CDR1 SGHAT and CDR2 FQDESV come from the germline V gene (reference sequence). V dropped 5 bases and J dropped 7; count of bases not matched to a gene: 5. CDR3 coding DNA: TGTGCCAGCAGCCTTACTAGCGGGAGGGCGAATGAGCAGTTCTTC. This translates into CASSLTSGRANEQFF.

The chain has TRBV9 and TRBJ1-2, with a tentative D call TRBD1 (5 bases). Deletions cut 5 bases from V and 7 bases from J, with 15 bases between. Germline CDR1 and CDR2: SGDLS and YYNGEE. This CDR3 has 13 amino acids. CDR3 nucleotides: TGTGCCAGCAGGTTCGGGGGAATGGGTGGCTACACCTTC. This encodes CASRFGGMGGYTF.